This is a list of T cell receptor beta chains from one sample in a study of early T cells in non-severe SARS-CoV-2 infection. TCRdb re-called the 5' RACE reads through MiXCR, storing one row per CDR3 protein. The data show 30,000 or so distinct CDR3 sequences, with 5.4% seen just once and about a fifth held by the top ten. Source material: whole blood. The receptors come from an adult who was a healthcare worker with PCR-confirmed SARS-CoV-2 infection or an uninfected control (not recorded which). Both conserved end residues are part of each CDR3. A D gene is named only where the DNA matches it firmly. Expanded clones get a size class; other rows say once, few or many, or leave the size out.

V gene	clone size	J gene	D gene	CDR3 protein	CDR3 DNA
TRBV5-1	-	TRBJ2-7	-	CASSLGFSGGAYEQYF	TGCGCCAGCAGCTTGGGATTCTCGGGGGGCGCGTACGAGCAGTACTTC
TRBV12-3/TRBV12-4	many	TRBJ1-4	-	CASSFVGAREKLFF	TGTGCCAGCAGTTTTGTGGGGGCGAGGGAAAAACTGTTTTTT
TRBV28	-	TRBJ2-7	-	CASSSHGTGSNEQYF	TGTGCCAGCAGCTCCCACGGGACCGGGAGCAACGAGCAGTACTTC
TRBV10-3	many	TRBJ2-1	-	CAISERQTEQFF	TGTGCCATCAGTGAACGACAGACCGAGCAGTTCTTC
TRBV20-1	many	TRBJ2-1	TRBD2	CSATGGSHTTYNEQFF	TGCAGTGCTACGGGGGGGAGCCACACGACCTACAATGAGCAGTTCTTC
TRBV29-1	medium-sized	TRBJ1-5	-	CSVEGGINQPQHF	TGCAGCGTTGAAGGAGGGATCAATCAGCCCCAGCATTTT
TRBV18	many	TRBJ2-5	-	CASSGDIQETQYF	TGTGCCAGCTCAGGGGACATCCAAGAGACCCAGTACTTC
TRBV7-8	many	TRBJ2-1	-	CASSLAEALNEQFF	TGTGCCAGCAGCTTAGCGGAAGCGCTCAATGAGCAGTTCTTC
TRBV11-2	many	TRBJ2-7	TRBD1	CASSGLTGKSRYEQYF	TGTGCCAGCAGCGGGTTGACAGGGAAAAGTCGGTACGAGCAGTACTTC
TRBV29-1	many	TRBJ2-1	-	CSAGPPWDEQFF	TGCAGCGCCGGGCCCCCCTGGGATGAGCAGTTCTTC
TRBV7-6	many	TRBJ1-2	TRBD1	CASSPGTGAPYGYTF	TGTGCCAGCAGCCCCGGAACAGGGGCCCCCTATGGCTACACCTTC
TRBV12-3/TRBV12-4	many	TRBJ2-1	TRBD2	CASSLGLADTYNEQFF	TGTGCCAGCAGTTTAGGCCTAGCGGACACCTACAATGAGCAGTTCTTC
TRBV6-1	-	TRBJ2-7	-	CASSPPMVYEQYF	TGTGCCAGCAGCCCCCCGATGGTCTACGAGCAGTACTTC
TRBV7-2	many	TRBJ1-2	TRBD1	CASSLDSAGGGYTF	TGTGCCAGCAGCTTAGATTCGGCAGGGGGTGGCTACACCTTC
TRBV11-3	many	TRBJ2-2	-	CASSLGVNTGELFF	TGTGCCAGCAGCTTAGGGGTGAACACCGGGGAGCTGTTTTTT
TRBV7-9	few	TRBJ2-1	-	CASSSTGLGIDEQFF	TGTGCCAGCAGCTCTACCGGCCTAGGTATCGATGAGCAGTTCTTC
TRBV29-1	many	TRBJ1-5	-	CSVGVYNQPQHF	TGCAGCGTTGGGGTTTACAATCAGCCCCAGCATTTT
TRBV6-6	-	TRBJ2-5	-	CASTPRGSETQYF	TGTGCCAGCACTCCCAGGGGTTCGGAGACCCAGTACTTC
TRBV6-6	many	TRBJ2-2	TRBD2	CASRQLAGASNTGELFF	TGTGCCAGCAGACAACTAGCGGGGGCTTCGAACACCGGGGAGCTGTTTTTT
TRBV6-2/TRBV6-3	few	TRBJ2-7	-	CASSYERSYEQYF	TGTGCCAGCAGTTACGAGCGATCCTACGAGCAGTACTTC
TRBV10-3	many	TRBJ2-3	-	CAIRPGTTDTQYF	TGTGCCATCCGCCCGGGCACCACAGATACGCAGTATTTT
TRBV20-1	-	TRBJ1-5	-	CSARDLQRQGAPQPQHF	TGCAGTGCTAGAGATCTTCAGCGGCAGGGAGCTCCTCAGCCCCAGCATTTT
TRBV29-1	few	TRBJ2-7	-	CSVQRNYEQYF	TGCAGCGTTCAAAGGAACTACGAGCAGTACTTC
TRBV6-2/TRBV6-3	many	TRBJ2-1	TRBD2	CASSYRTSGVEQFF	TGTGCCAGCAGTTACAGGACTAGCGGGGTTGAGCAGTTCTTC
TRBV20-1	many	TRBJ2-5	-	CSASPPRGSLETQYF	TGCAGTGCTAGCCCCCCGCGTGGGTCGTTGGAGACCCAGTACTTC
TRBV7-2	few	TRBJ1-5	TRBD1	CASSLRQGNQPQHF	TGTGCCAGCAGCCTTCGACAGGGAAATCAGCCCCAGCATTTT
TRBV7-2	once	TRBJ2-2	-	CASSTMGNGELFF	TGTGCCAGCAGCACCATGGGGAACGGGGAGCTGTTTTTT
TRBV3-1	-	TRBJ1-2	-	CASSQVLAGANYGYTF	TGTGCCAGCAGCCAAGTTTTGGCAGGGGCAAACTATGGCTACACCTTC
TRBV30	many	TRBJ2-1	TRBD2	CAWSPGGAYVNNEQFF	TGTGCCTGGAGTCCCGGGGGGGCCTATGTCAACAATGAGCAGTTCTTC
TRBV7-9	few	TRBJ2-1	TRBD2	CASSRTSGDSYNEQFF	TGTGCCAGCAGTCGGACTAGCGGGGACAGTTACAATGAGCAGTTCTTC
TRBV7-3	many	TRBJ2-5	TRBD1	CASATGEAETQYF	TGTGCCAGCGCGACAGGGGAGGCAGAGACCCAGTACTTC
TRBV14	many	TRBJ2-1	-	CASIGTPTYNEQFF	TGTGCCAGCATCGGGACACCCACCTACAATGAGCAGTTCTTC
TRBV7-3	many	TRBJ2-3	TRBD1	CASSSGQGLGTQYF	TGTGCCAGCAGCTCCGGACAGGGCCTCGGTACGCAGTATTTT
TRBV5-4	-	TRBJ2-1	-	CASSLASSEQFF	TGTGCCAGCAGCTTGGCTAGCAGTGAGCAGTTCTTC
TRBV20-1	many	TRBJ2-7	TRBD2	CSASLAGGYEQYF	TGCAGTGCTAGTCTAGCGGGAGGCTACGAGCAGTACTTC
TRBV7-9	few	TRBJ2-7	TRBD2	CASSSGTRPYEQYF	TGTGCCAGCAGCTCAGGGACTAGGCCCTACGAGCAGTACTTC
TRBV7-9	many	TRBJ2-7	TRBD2	CASSLGSGSIYEQYF	TGTGCCAGCAGCTTAGGTAGCGGGAGTATCTACGAGCAGTACTTC